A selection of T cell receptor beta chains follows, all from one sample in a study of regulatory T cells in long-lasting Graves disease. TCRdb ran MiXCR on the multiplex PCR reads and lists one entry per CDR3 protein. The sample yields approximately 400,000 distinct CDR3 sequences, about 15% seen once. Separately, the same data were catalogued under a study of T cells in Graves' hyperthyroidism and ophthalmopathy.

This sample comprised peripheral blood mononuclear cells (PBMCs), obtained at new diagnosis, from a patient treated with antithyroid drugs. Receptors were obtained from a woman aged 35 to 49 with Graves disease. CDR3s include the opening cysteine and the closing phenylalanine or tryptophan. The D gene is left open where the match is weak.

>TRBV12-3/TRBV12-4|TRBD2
CASSLRGTRNEQYF
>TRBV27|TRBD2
CASSFTSGTSGMGNIQYF
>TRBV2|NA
CASSRADYNEQFF
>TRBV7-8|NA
CASSQRGLAKNTGELFF
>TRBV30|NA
CAWSAQSGNQPQHF
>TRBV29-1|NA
CSVGYEQYF
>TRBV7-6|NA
CASSLKFGEQYF
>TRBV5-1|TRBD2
CASSFTSGRAHGEQFF
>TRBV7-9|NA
CASSTLGGRTNTEAFF
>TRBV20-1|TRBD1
CSANHRGSETQYF
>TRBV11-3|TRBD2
CASSLFIAGEDNEQFF
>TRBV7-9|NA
CASSLGRGASAKNIQYF
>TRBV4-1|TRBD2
CASSQGSGSYADTQYF
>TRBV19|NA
CASSIVGGRGSPLHF
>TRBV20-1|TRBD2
CSANLAGYTDTQYF
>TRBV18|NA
CASSPGAGSVPYNEQFF
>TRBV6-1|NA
CASSEYEVGNTEAFF
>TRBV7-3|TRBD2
CASSEAGVTYNEQFF
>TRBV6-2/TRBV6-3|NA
CASSEREGRGGNIQYF
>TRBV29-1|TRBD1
CSVEPDRGYTEAFF
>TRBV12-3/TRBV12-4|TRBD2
CASSFYPPRLAGVAGELFF
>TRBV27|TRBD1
CASSSQGGGYTF
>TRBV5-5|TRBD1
CASSQGQEQFF
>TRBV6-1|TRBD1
CASSGGTGATRLHGTDTQYF
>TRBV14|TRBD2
CASSFIHLSGGATGELFF
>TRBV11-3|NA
CASSPLGLATSTDTQYF
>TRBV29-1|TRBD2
CSVSGGTGELFF
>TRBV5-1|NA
CASSIGQGEYEQYF
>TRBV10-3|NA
CAISDSRNEASF
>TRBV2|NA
CASTPEGDTQYF
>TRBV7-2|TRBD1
CASSWWDSNEQFF
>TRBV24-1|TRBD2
CATSDPTSGSAGTDTQYF
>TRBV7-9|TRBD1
CASSPGQGPGYTF
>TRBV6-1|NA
CASSEVAGTARTQYF
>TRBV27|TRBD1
CASSLQGAPHEQFF
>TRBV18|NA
CASSPPTGYNAEAFF
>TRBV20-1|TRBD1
CSARGTASTWYGYTF
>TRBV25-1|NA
CASSFSYLPYEGQYF
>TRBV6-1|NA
CASSEGVWETQYF
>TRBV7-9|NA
CASTLGENTEAFF
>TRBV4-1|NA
CASSQVPGNTIYF
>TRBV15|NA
CATSRASGGGGTEAFF